A selection of T cell receptor beta chains follows, all from one sample in a study of shared clonotypes between healthy human individuals. Some clones are missing from TCRdb's copy, which holds only in-frame ones; the method was immunoSEQ multiplex PCR. This table has approximately 1.9 million clones, over 85% appearing once. Material: naive CD8+ T cells from PBMCs. The receptors come from a man between 18 and 29 years old in good health. Some clones in this sample may be carry-over from other donors' samples. Both conserved end residues are part of each CDR3. Fields, in order: D gene, clone size, J gene, V gene, CDR3 protein, CDR3 DNA. A D gene is named only where the DNA matches it firmly. Expanded clones are given a class, and other clones once, few, many or no size at all.

d_gene: -; abundance: -; j_gene: TRBJ1-2; v_gene: TRBV21-1; CDR3aa: CASSKGRDRGYGYTF; CDR3nt: TGTGCCAGCAGCAAAGGAAGGGACAGGGGCTATGGCTACACCTTC
d_gene: -; abundance: -; j_gene: TRBJ2-2; v_gene: TRBV19; CDR3aa: CASSIGEAGELFF; CDR3nt: TGTGCCAGTAGTATCGGGGAAGCCGGGGAGCTGTTTTTT
d_gene: -; abundance: -; j_gene: TRBJ1-2; v_gene: TRBV9; CDR3aa: CASSVGRSANYGYTF; CDR3nt: TGTGCCAGCAGCGTAGGGAGGTCTGCTAACTATGGCTACACCTTC
d_gene: TRBD1; abundance: -; j_gene: TRBJ1-1; v_gene: TRBV19; CDR3aa: CASSIEQGRYTEAFF; CDR3nt: TGTGCCAGTAGTATAGAACAGGGGCGATACACTGAAGCTTTCTTT
d_gene: TRBD1; abundance: -; j_gene: TRBJ2-3; v_gene: TRBV27; CDR3aa: CASMKGQVITDTQYF; CDR3nt: TGTGCCAGCATGAAGGGACAGGTGATCACAGATACGCAGTATTTT
d_gene: -; abundance: few; j_gene: TRBJ2-2; v_gene: TRBV2; CDR3aa: CASSDFGDTGELFF; CDR3nt: TGTGCCAGCAGTGACTTCGGGGACACCGGGGAGCTGTTTTTT
d_gene: -; abundance: -; j_gene: TRBJ2-2; v_gene: TRBV28; CDR3aa: CASRTQGNTGELFF; CDR3nt: TGTGCCAGCAGGACACAGGGGAACACCGGGGAGCTGTTTTTT
d_gene: TRBD1; abundance: -; j_gene: TRBJ2-1; v_gene: TRBV29-1; CDR3aa: CSGGDRGYNEQFF; CDR3nt: TGCAGTGGGGGGGACAGGGGCTACAATGAGCAGTTCTTC
d_gene: -; abundance: -; j_gene: TRBJ2-3; v_gene: TRBV7-9; CDR3aa: CASRRGDTDTQYF; CDR3nt: TGTGCCAGCAGGAGGGGGGACACAGATACGCAGTATTTT
d_gene: -; abundance: -; j_gene: TRBJ2-1; v_gene: TRBV5-1; CDR3aa: CASSLDLGSKYNEQFF; CDR3nt: TGCGCCAGCAGCTTGGACCTGGGCTCCAAATACAATGAGCAGTTCTTC
d_gene: -; abundance: few; j_gene: TRBJ1-1; v_gene: TRBV19; CDR3aa: CASRGWELNTEAFF; CDR3nt: TGTGCCAGTAGGGGGTGGGAGTTGAACACTGAAGCTTTCTTT
d_gene: -; abundance: -; j_gene: TRBJ2-5; v_gene: TRBV4-1; CDR3aa: CASSQMETQYF; CDR3nt: TGCGCCAGCAGCCAAATGGAGACCCAGTACTTC
d_gene: -; abundance: -; j_gene: TRBJ2-7; v_gene: TRBV13; CDR3aa: CASSPGRAYEQYF; CDR3nt: TGTGCCAGCAGCCCCGGAAGGGCCTACGAGCAGTACTTC
d_gene: -; abundance: once; j_gene: TRBJ1-1; v_gene: TRBV5-1; CDR3aa: CASSRDDPNTEAFF; CDR3nt: TGCGCCAGCAGCAGGGACGACCCGAACACTGAAGCTTTCTTT
d_gene: TRBD2; abundance: -; j_gene: TRBJ2-7; v_gene: TRBV19; CDR3aa: CASSDTLSSGRYEQYF; CDR3nt: TGTGCCAGTAGTGACACCCTCTCTAGCGGGAGGTACGAGCAGTACTTC
d_gene: -; abundance: -; j_gene: TRBJ2-7; v_gene: TRBV5-1; CDR3aa: CASSPPGGKSYEQYF; CDR3nt: TGCGCCAGCAGCCCGCCGGGCGGTAAATCCTACGAGCAGTACTTC
d_gene: -; abundance: once; j_gene: TRBJ2-7; v_gene: TRBV6-5; CDR3aa: CASSLSGDTYEQYF; CDR3nt: TGTGCCAGCAGTCTCTCAGGGGACACCTACGAGCAGTACTTC
d_gene: -; abundance: -; j_gene: TRBJ2-7; v_gene: TRBV29-1; CDR3aa: CSAADRATYKQYF; CDR3nt: TGCAGCGCCGCGGACAGAGCTACCTACAAGCAGTACTTC
d_gene: -; abundance: -; j_gene: TRBJ1-4; v_gene: TRBV5-1; CDR3aa: CASSLEPATNEKLFF; CDR3nt: TGCGCCAGCAGCTTGGAGCCAGCAACTAATGAAAAACTGTTTTTT
d_gene: -; abundance: once; j_gene: TRBJ2-3; v_gene: TRBV11-2; CDR3aa: CASSLSTGAEYTDTQYF; CDR3nt: TGTGCCAGCAGCTTATCCACGGGGGCAGAATACACAGATACGCAGTATTTT
d_gene: -; abundance: few; j_gene: TRBJ1-2; v_gene: TRBV7-2; CDR3aa: CASSPSGSANYGYTF; CDR3nt: TGTGCCAGCAGCCCTTCCGGTTCCGCTAACTATGGCTACACCTTC
d_gene: -; abundance: -; j_gene: TRBJ2-3; v_gene: TRBV13; CDR3aa: CASSPGTDTQYF; CDR3nt: TGTGCCAGCAGCCCCGGAACAGATACGCAGTATTTT
d_gene: TRBD2; abundance: -; j_gene: TRBJ2-3; v_gene: TRBV11-2; CDR3aa: CASSPRTSSSTDTQYF; CDR3nt: TGTGCCAGCAGCCCTAGGACTAGTTCTAGCACAGATACGCAGTATTTT
d_gene: -; abundance: once; j_gene: TRBJ2-2; v_gene: TRBV6-5; CDR3aa: CASSLDRVAGELFF; CDR3nt: TGTGCCAGCAGTTTGGACCGTGTCGCCGGGGAGCTGTTTTTT
d_gene: TRBD1; abundance: -; j_gene: TRBJ1-2; v_gene: TRBV9; CDR3aa: CASSVALGQGARGYTF; CDR3nt: TGTGCCAGCAGCGTAGCCTTGGGACAGGGGGCGCGTGGCTACACCTTC
d_gene: -; abundance: -; j_gene: TRBJ2-1; v_gene: TRBV25-1; CDR3aa: CASSGYLYNEQFF; CDR3nt: TGTGCCAGCAGTGGATATCTGTACAATGAGCAGTTCTTC
d_gene: -; abundance: -; j_gene: TRBJ2-2; v_gene: TRBV4-1; CDR3aa: CASSQDGAGTGELFF; CDR3nt: TGCGCCAGCAGCCAAGATGGGGCAGGCACCGGGGAGCTGTTTTTT
d_gene: -; abundance: -; j_gene: TRBJ1-3; v_gene: TRBV27; CDR3aa: CASSPLGVKGSSGNTIYF; CDR3nt: TGTGCCAGCAGCCCCCTAGGGGTTAAGGGCAGCTCTGGAAACACCATATATTTT
d_gene: -; abundance: -; j_gene: TRBJ1-2; v_gene: TRBV7-9; CDR3aa: CASSLTDDDTF; CDR3nt: TGTGCCAGCAGCTTAACAGATGACGACACCTTC
d_gene: TRBD2; abundance: once; j_gene: TRBJ2-5; v_gene: TRBV27; CDR3aa: CASGRRGLAGAETQYF; CDR3nt: TGTGCCAGCGGCCGACGCGGACTAGCGGGAGCTGAGACCCAGTACTTC
d_gene: -; abundance: -; j_gene: TRBJ2-5; v_gene: TRBV7-9; CDR3aa: CASSLVTFQETQYF; CDR3nt: TGTGCCAGCAGCTTAGTAACCTTTCAAGAGACCCAGTACTTC
d_gene: -; abundance: -; j_gene: TRBJ2-7; v_gene: TRBV27; CDR3aa: CASSLDGTAGTYEQYF; CDR3nt: TGTGCCAGCAGCCTGGACGGCACTGCGGGAACCTACGAGCAGTACTTC
d_gene: -; abundance: -; j_gene: TRBJ1-1; v_gene: TRBV28; CDR3aa: CASSPLGENTEAFF; CDR3nt: TGTGCCAGCAGTCCCCTTGGGGAGAACACTGAAGCTTTCTTT
d_gene: -; abundance: -; j_gene: TRBJ1-1; v_gene: TRBV5-1; CDR3aa: CASSLTELNTEAFF; CDR3nt: TGCGCCAGCAGCTTGACAGAGCTGAACACTGAAGCTTTCTTT
d_gene: TRBD2; abundance: -; j_gene: TRBJ2-1; v_gene: TRBV27; CDR3aa: CASSLSWGGNEQFF; CDR3nt: TGTGCCAGCAGTTTATCATGGGGGGGCAATGAGCAGTTCTTC
d_gene: -; abundance: -; j_gene: TRBJ2-7; v_gene: TRBV29-1; CDR3aa: CSVEQGNSYEQYF; CDR3nt: TGCAGCGTTGAACAGGGGAATTCATACGAGCAGTACTTC
d_gene: -; abundance: -; j_gene: TRBJ1-5; v_gene: TRBV7-8; CDR3aa: CASSPRTVNQPQHF; CDR3nt: TGTGCCAGCAGCCCGCGGACAGTCAATCAGCCCCAGCATTTT
d_gene: -; abundance: few; j_gene: TRBJ1-5; v_gene: TRBV27; CDR3aa: CASSLSTTGPQHF; CDR3nt: TGTGCCAGCAGTTTATCGACGACAGGGCCCCAGCATTTT
d_gene: -; abundance: -; j_gene: TRBJ1-5; v_gene: TRBV6-5; CDR3aa: CASSRNRDQPQHF; CDR3nt: TGTGCCAGCAGTCGGAACCGGGATCAGCCCCAGCATTTT
d_gene: -; abundance: -; j_gene: TRBJ1-1; v_gene: TRBV7-9; CDR3aa: CASSLSTGPFEAFF; CDR3nt: TGTGCCAGCAGCTTATCCACAGGGCCCTTCGAAGCTTTCTTT
d_gene: TRBD1; abundance: -; j_gene: TRBJ2-7; v_gene: TRBV11-2; CDR3aa: CASTPLQGTYEQYF; CDR3nt: TGTGCCAGCACCCCCCTACAGGGGACCTACGAGCAGTACTTC
d_gene: TRBD2; abundance: -; j_gene: TRBJ2-1; v_gene: TRBV6-5; CDR3aa: CASSYSAGEFRNEQFF; CDR3nt: TGTGCCAGCAGTTACTCGGCGGGAGAGTTTCGGAATGAGCAGTTCTTC
d_gene: -; abundance: -; j_gene: TRBJ1-5; v_gene: TRBV28; CDR3aa: CASSLGLPQHF; CDR3nt: TGTGCCAGCAGTTTAGGACTGCCCCAGCATTTT
d_gene: TRBD2; abundance: -; j_gene: TRBJ2-5; v_gene: TRBV28; CDR3aa: CASSGRLAGRGEQYF; CDR3nt: TGTGCCAGCAGTGGACGACTAGCGGGACGAGGAGAGCAGTACTTC
d_gene: TRBD1; abundance: -; j_gene: TRBJ2-7; v_gene: TRBV28; CDR3aa: CASRTSGTGPEQYF; CDR3nt: TGTGCCAGCAGAACCTCCGGGACAGGGCCCGAGCAGTACTTC
d_gene: -; abundance: -; j_gene: TRBJ2-7; v_gene: TRBV9; CDR3aa: CASSAGGQGAYEQYF; CDR3nt: TGTGCCAGCAGCGCCGGGGGACAAGGCGCCTACGAGCAGTACTTC
d_gene: -; abundance: -; j_gene: TRBJ2-1; v_gene: TRBV28; CDR3aa: CASSSRGFSSYNEQFF; CDR3nt: TGTGCCAGCAGTTCCAGGGGCTTCAGCTCCTACAATGAGCAGTTCTTC
d_gene: TRBD1; abundance: -; j_gene: TRBJ2-5; v_gene: TRBV5-8; CDR3aa: CASSSWTGVLLAQYF; CDR3nt: TGTGCCAGCAGCTCTTGGACAGGGGTCCTTTTGGCCCAGTACTTC
d_gene: -; abundance: -; j_gene: TRBJ2-3; v_gene: TRBV29-1; CDR3aa: CSVGQAPSTDTQYF; CDR3nt: TGCAGCGTTGGGCAGGCACCTAGCACAGATACGCAGTATTTT